The 27 T cell receptor beta chains below all came from one sample that was sequenced in a study of cytomegalovirus exposure and HLA in healthy donors. PCR primers comprised 60 Vbeta and 13 Jbeta primers. Sequencing used immunoSEQ multiplex PCR; TCRdb keeps in-frame clones, though not all of them. The profile covers approximately 88,000 clones, with about four fifths appearing a single time and 5.5% to 6% taken by the ten largest. What was sequenced was PBMCs. Receptor source: a man younger than 35 in good health and CMV-seropositive.

The V and J genes are TRBV28 and TRBJ1-1, with 9 bases aligning to TRBD1. J lost 1 base, V lost 6 bases, and 3 bases had no gene match. Per germline, CDR1 MDHEN and CDR2 SYDVKM. The CDR3 runs to 14 residues. The CDR3 loop reads CASRKTGGNTEAFF. Here the CDR3 DNA reads TGTGCCAGCAGAAAGACAGGGGGGAACACTGAAGCTTTCTTT.

This clone was seen a single time. The V and J genes are TRBV7-8 and TRBJ1-2; D may be TRBD1 (6 bases). The CDR3 is made up of 13 amino acids. CDR1 and CDR2 (germline): SGHVS, FQNEAQ. V was trimmed by 2 bases and J by 6 bases, leaving 10 bases between them. The CDR3 region is CASSLNREDGYTF. CDR3 nucleotides: TGTGCCAGCAGCTTAAACAGGGAAGATGGCTACACCTTC.

V and J are TRBV28 and TRBJ1-5, with D hard to call. CDR3 length: 12 residues. Trimming pared 6 bases from V and 9 bases from J, leaving 12 bases between. Per germline, CDR1 MDHEN and CDR2 SYDVKM. CDR3 protein: CASSPRGVPQHF. CDR3 DNA sequence: TGTGCCAGCAGCCCTCGGGGTGTGCCCCAGCATTTT.

This chain links TRBV2 with TRBJ2-3; D is uncertain. V was cut by 4 bases and J by 5 bases, with 13 bases left in between. This CDR3 comprises 14 residues. The germline V gene has CDR1 SNHLY and CDR2 FYNNEI. CDR3 nucleotide sequence: TGTGCCAGCAGTGGCGCGTCCAGAGGAGATACGCAGTATTTT. Translated: CASSGASRGDTQYF.

There are a few counts of this clone. The genes are TRBV5-1 and TRBJ2-7; possibly TRBD2 for D (5 bases). The germline gives CDR1 SGHRS, CDR2 YFSETQ. The CDR3 is 13 residues long. Trimming stripped 7 bases from V and 2 bases from J, with 13 bases between. The CDR3, as DNA: TGCGCCAGCGCTGAGGGCCGTACCTACGAGCAGTACTTC. It is translated as CASAEGRTYEQYF.

The chain is built from TRBV15 and TRBJ1-5, with D unresolved. The CDR3 totals 14 residues. Germline V gene lookup returns CDR1 LNHNV and CDR2 YYDKDF (reference sequence). The V end lost 2 bases, the J end lost 6 bases, and 11 bases lay between the germline ends. CDR3 nucleotides: TGTGCCACCAGCAGACACCAAGGGAGTCAGCCCCAGCATTTT. Its translation: CATSRHQGSQPQHF.

This clone was seen once. The chain links TRBV6-5 to TRBJ2-7; 7 nucleotides match TRBD1. This CDR3 region has 14 residues. Germline assignment: CDR1 MNHEY and CDR2 SVGAGI. V lost 6 bases to trimming and J lost 3 bases; unmatched junction nucleotides: 8. The CDR3 sequence is CASSRLTGNYEQYF. Written as DNA, the CDR3 is TGTGCCAGCAGCCGCCTGACAGGGAACTACGAGCAGTACTTC.

The chain carries TRBV20-1 and TRBJ2-1, with D perhaps matching TRBD2 (6 bases). The CDR3 consists of 11 residues. Germline values: CDR1 DFQATT, CDR2 SNEGSKA (reference sequence). V was pared by 7 bases and J by 7 bases, with 11 bases between. The CDR3 sequence is CSGLDLNEQFF. DNA for the CDR3: TGCAGTGGACTAGATTTAAATGAGCAGTTCTTC.

The genes are TRBV13 and TRBJ1-2, with a possible D match to TRBD1 (5 bases). Per the germline V gene, CDR1 is PRHDT and CDR2 is FYEKMQ (reference sequence). V lost 1 base to trimming and J lost 4 bases, with 10 bases between them. This CDR3 contains 14 residues. The CDR3 sequence is CASSLERQSYGYTF. The DNA of the CDR3 is TGTGCCAGCAGCTTAGAACGACAGTCCTATGGCTACACCTTC.

This clone was seen a few times. The V gene is TRBV29-1, the J gene TRBJ2-5; 8 bases are shared with TRBD2. The CDR3 extends over 12 amino acids. The germline gives CDR1 SQVTM, CDR2 ANQGSEA. V was clipped by 7 bases and J by 4 bases; unmatched bases: 5. As DNA, the CDR3 is TGCAGCGCCGCCCGGGGGGGAGAGACCCAGTACTTC. Translation: CSAARGGETQYF.

The chain uses TRBV2 and TRBJ2-4, with a possible D match to TRBD2 (5 bases). The CDR3 length is 16 residues. Germline assignment: CDR1 SNHLY and CDR2 FYNNEI. V lost 8 bases and J lost 7, with 24 bases in between. The CDR3 sequence is CASAGWGDTQRNIQYF. CDR3 in DNA: TGTGCCAGCGCTGGGTGGGGAGACACCCAGAGGAACATTCAGTACTTC. The full variable domain, completed using reference TRBV2 and TRBJ2-4, is EPEVTQTPSHQVTQMGQEVILRCVPISNHLYFYWYRQILGQKVEFLVSFYNNEISEKSEIFDDQFSVERPDGSNFTLKIRSTKLEDSAMYFCASAGWGDTQRNIQYFGAGTRLSVL.

V gene TRBV27 combines with J gene TRBJ1-2; D is possibly TRBD1 (5 bases). There are 13 residues in the CDR3. V lost 5 bases to trimming and J lost 5 bases, with 12 bases between them. Germline lookup yields CDR1 MNHEY and CDR2 SMNVEV (reference sequence). This chain's CDR3 is CASSPRTRYGYTF. CDR3 nucleotides: TGTGCCAGCAGTCCCCGGACACGGTATGGCTACACCTTC.

The chain has TRBV7-8 and TRBJ2-4; D may be TRBD2 (6 bases). This CDR3 spans 14 amino acids. Between the trimmed V and J ends, which lost 7 bases and 8 bases, there was a span of 18 bases. The germline V gene has CDR1 SGHVS and CDR2 FQNEAQ. DNA for the CDR3: TGTGCCAGCAACTTCGGGGGAGCGGTGGACATTCAGTACTTC. This encodes CASNFGGAVDIQYF.

This clone was counted between two and nine times. V is TRBV7-8 and J is TRBJ2-1; D is perhaps TRBD2 (5 bases). This CDR3 comprises 17 residues. Per the germline V gene, CDR1 is SGHVS and CDR2 is FQNEAQ. V was pared by 5 bases and J by 6 bases, with 23 bases between. DNA of the CDR3: TGTGCCAGCAGCCTACCTTTGAGGTCACGGCGGGCCAATGAGCAGTTCTTC. Translated, it gives CASSLPLRSRRANEQFF. Full variable domain (rest looked up from reference TRBV7-8 and TRBJ2-1): GAGVSQSPRYKVAKRGQDVALRCDPISGHVSLFWYQQALGQGPEFLTYFQNEAQLDKSGLPSDRFFAERPEGSVSTLKIQRTQQEDSAVYLCASSLPLRSRRANEQFFGPGTRLTVL.

In its sample, this clone was seen once. The chain uses TRBV9 and TRBJ2-5, with D uncertain. Trimming removed 1 base from V and 3 bases from J, with 7 bases in between. The V gene's germline CDR1 is SGDLS and CDR2 YYNGEE. The CDR3 length is 13 residues. The CDR3 bases are TGTGCCAGCAGCGTAAGAGCGAAAGAGACCCAGTACTTC. This sequence encodes CASSVRAKETQYF.

The chain employs TRBV5-4 and TRBJ2-5; 8 positions agree with TRBD2. The V and J ends lost 0 bases and 3 bases, in that order; junction bases with no gene match: 10. The germline CDR1 and CDR2 sequences are SGHNT and YYREEE (reference sequence). This CDR3 contains 17 residues. Written as DNA, the CDR3 is TGTGCCAGCAGCTTGGTGTGGGGGTCCGGGAGGGAAGAGACCCAGTACTTC. Encoded protein: CASSLVWGSGREETQYF.

V is TRBV9 and J is TRBJ2-7; D is ambiguous. The germline V gene has CDR1 SGDLS and CDR2 YYNGEE. Trimming shortened V by 4 bases and J by 1 base, and 12 bases separated the two germline ends. This CDR3 has 14 amino acids. CDR3 in amino acids: CASSPLATSYEQYF. The CDR3 DNA reads as TGTGCCAGCAGCCCCTTAGCAACATCCTACGAGCAGTACTTC.

There are a few counts of this clone. V is TRBV6-1 and J is TRBJ2-3; no definite D call. Germline V gene data show CDR1 as MNHNS and CDR2 as SASEGT. The CDR3 contains 12 residues. V lost 6 bases and J 0 bases, leaving 4 bases between the germline ends. The CDR3 DNA reads as TGTGCCAGCAGAGAGAGCACAGATACGCAGTATTTT. Protein: CASRESTDTQYF.

This clone was seen a handful of times. The V and J genes are TRBV28 and TRBJ1-5, with 9 bases fitting TRBD1. Germline CDR1 reads MDHEN; CDR2 reads SYDVKM. V dropped 6 bases and J dropped 2; count of bases not matched to a gene: 8. The CDR3 sequence is 16 residues long. CDR3 DNA: TGTGCCAGCAGAGGACCGGGACAGGGAGGCAATCAGCCCCAGCATTTT. This sequence encodes CASRGPGQGGNQPQHF.

The V call is TRBV6-1, the J call TRBJ2-3; D gene uncertain. CDR1 and CDR2 (germline): MNHNS, SASEGT. The V end was cut by 2 bases, the J end by 7 bases, with 7 bases between. This CDR3 region has 12 residues. CDR3 residues: CASSESRHTQYF. The CDR3 DNA follows: TGTGCCAGCAGTGAATCTAGGCATACGCAGTATTTT.

CDR3 sequence reads: CASSESGPGVGEKLFF. The CDR3 DNA sequence: TGTGCCAGCAGTGAATCGGGTCCAGGGGTGGGAGAAAAACTGTTTTTT. The chain carries TRBV25-1 and TRBJ1-4; D possibly corresponds to TRBD1 (6 bases). The CDR3 loop spans 16 amino acids. The ends were cut back, 1 base at V and 8 bases at J, with 17 bases in the middle. The V gene's germline CDR1 is MGHDK and CDR2 SYGVNS.

This clone was counted once. V usage is TRBV6-5 and J usage is TRBJ2-7, with TRBD1 matching over 9 bases. Germline V CDR1 and CDR2: MNHEY, SVGAGI. The V gene end was trimmed by 0 bases and the J gene end by 3 bases; junction bases not matched to a gene: 3. CDR3 length equals 15 residues. Written as DNA, the CDR3 is TGTGCCAGCAGTTACTCGATGGGACAGGGCTACGAGCAGTACTTC. Its protein is CASSYSMGQGYEQYF.

This chain uses TRBV7-8 with TRBJ2-5; 9 positions agree with TRBD2. The CDR3 has 17 residues. V was pared by 4 bases and J by 5 bases, with 14 bases of the junction left unmatched. Germline V gene lookup returns CDR1 SGHVS and CDR2 FQNEAQ. CDR3 region: CASSSSGAGGRSETQYF. CDR3 sequence (DNA): TGTGCCAGCAGCTCTTCGGGGGCGGGAGGGAGGTCGGAGACCCAGTACTTC.

The V gene is TRBV5-1, the J gene TRBJ2-3; 7 nucleotides agree with TRBD1. Losses at the gene ends were 6 bases for V and 2 bases for J; bases not matched to a gene: 6. Germline CDR1 SGHRS, CDR2 YFSETQ. The CDR3 consists of 14 residues. The CDR3 here is CASTPGQSTDTQYF. The CDR3, as DNA: TGCGCCAGCACCCCGGGACAGTCCACAGATACGCAGTATTTT.

The rearrangement joins TRBV19 to TRBJ2-5; TRBD1 aligns across 8 bases. V shed 8 bases, J shed 5 bases, and the junction held 7 bases outside the gene matches. Germline V gene sequence: CDR1 LNHDA, CDR2 SQIVND (reference sequence). The CDR3 extends over 13 amino acids. The chain's CDR3 is CASGQGIVETQYF. The CDR3 DNA reads TGTGCCAGTGGACAGGGCATTGTGGAGACCCAGTACTTC.

In its sample, this clone was seen once. The chain has TRBV6-5 and TRBJ2-7; 14 bases match TRBD2. V lost 5 bases, J lost 2 bases, and 2 bases stayed unmatched. This CDR3 spans 15 amino acids. CDR1 and CDR2 from the germline V gene are MNHEY and SVGAGI. The CDR3 DNA is TGTGCCAGCAGTAGACTAGCGGGAGGGCCCTACGAGCAGTACTTC. Its protein is CASSRLAGGPYEQYF.

The V gene is TRBV4-1, the J gene TRBJ2-7, with 7 nucleotides matching TRBD1. The germline gives CDR1 MGHRA, CDR2 YSYEKL. CDR3 length equals 14 residues. With V trimmed by 3 bases and J by 5 bases, 7 bases remained unmatched. CDR3 nucleotide sequence: TGCGCCAGCAGCCATACCGACAGGGTCCACGAGCAGTACTTC. Its translation is CASSHTDRVHEQYF.